Detailed here is one T cell receptor beta chain. The antigen remains unidentified. Vbeta (60) and Jbeta (13) primers were used in the PCR. Libraries were prepared by immunoSEQ multiplex PCR; TCRdb keeps only in-frame clonotypes and omits some of them. The repertoire holds some 140,000 clones, with roughly 70% as singletons. These data are taken from a study of cytomegalovirus exposure and HLA in healthy donors. Findings of the study overall: A later analysis linked a missense DCLRE1C variant to TCR beta V- and J-gene trimming. In a later analysis, HLA-C alleles had the fewest associated TCRs, DRB1 alleles the most. The analysis excluded some indistinguishable V segments, including TRBV6-2 and TRBV6-3.

Germline V CDR1 and CDR2: SGHRS, YFSETQ. V lost 1 base and J 0 bases, leaving 9 bases between the germline ends. This CDR3 has 15 amino acids. The rearrangement uses TRBV5-1 and TRBJ2-3, with a weak D call TRBD2 (6 bases). The TCR comes from a man younger than 30 in good health and CMV-seropositive. The source material was PBMCs. CDR3 loop: CASSLRRGSTDTQYF. The CDR3 DNA follows: TGCGCCAGCAGCTTGAGGCGGGGCAGCACAGATACGCAGTATTTT.